This TCR beta chain came from a study of metastatic and nonmetastatic thyroid tumors. Overall study context: Repertoire comparisons spanned blood and tumor or nodule tissue from malignant and benign thyroid patients.

J was trimmed by 4 bases and V by 10 bases; bases with no gene match: 10. The CDR3 contains 13 residues. Germline V lookup: CDR1 MDHEN, CDR2 SYDVKM. Per the original data handling: The authors used CDR3 differences across clinicopathological groups to build a distant-metastasis classifier for papillary thyroid cancer. TCRdb reassembled clones from the PCR reads with MiXCR. The V and J calls were determined by TCRdb, not by the authors. This table has approximately 6,000 clones, approximately 35% appearing once. The entire patient cohort was treatment-naive prior to thyroid surgery. V usage is TRBV28 and J usage is TRBJ2-7, with TRBD1 matching 7 bases. Sequencing input: tumor tissue. The receptor was isolated from a female donor with papillary thyroid cancer or a benign thyroid nodule (not recorded which). Some clones in this sample may be carry-over from other donors' samples. CDR3 sequence reads: CATSGTAKYEQYF. CDR3 coding DNA: TGTGCCACGTCCGGGACAGCGAAATACGAGCAGTACTTC.